The clone carrying this TCR beta chain was detected a few times. This CDR3 has 15 amino acids. V shed 6 bases and J shed 6 bases, with 21 bases lying between them. Germline V gives CDR1 MNHEY, CDR2 SVGAGI. The source of the sample is a study of blood T cell repertoires in COVID-19. Study-wide context: From T cells, B-cell-depleted T cells, or PBMCs came the material, which was cDNA or gDNA.

TCRdb keeps only in-frame clones here, not all; method: immunoSEQ multiplex PCR. Of some 200,000 clones listed, about four fifths are singletons. The chain joins TRBV6-5 to TRBJ2-7; D is perhaps TRBD1 (5 bases). Sequences were obtained from peripheral blood. The sequence came from a woman at least 80 years old with COVID-19, enrolled during active disease. CDR3 loop: CASRPVGVMGIEQYF. DNA of the CDR3: TGTGCCAGCAGACCAGTAGGGGTTATGGGTATCGAGCAGTACTTC.